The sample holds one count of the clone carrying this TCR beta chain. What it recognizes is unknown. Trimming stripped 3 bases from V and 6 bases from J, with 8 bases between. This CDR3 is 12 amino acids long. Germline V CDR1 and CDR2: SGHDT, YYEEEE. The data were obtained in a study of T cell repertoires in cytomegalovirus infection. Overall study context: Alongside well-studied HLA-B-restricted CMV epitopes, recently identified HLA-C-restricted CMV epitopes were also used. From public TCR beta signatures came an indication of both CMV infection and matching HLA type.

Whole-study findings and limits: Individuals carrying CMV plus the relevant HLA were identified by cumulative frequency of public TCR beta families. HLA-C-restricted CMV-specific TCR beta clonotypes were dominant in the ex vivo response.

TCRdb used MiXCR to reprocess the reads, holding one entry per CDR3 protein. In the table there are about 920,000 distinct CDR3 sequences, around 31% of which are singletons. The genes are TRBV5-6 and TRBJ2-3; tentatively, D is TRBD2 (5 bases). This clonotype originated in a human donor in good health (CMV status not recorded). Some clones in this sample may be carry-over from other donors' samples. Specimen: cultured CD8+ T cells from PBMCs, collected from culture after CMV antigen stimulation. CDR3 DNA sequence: TGTGCCAGCAGCTCGGAGGTGGATACGCAGTATTTT. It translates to CASSSEVDTQYF.